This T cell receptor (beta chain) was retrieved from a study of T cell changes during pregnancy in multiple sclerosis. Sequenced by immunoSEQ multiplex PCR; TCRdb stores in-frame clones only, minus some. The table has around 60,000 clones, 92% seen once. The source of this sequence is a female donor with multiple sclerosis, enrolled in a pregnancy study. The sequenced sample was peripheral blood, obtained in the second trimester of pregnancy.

As DNA, the CDR3 is TGTGCCAGCAGCCTCCGACAGGGGATAACCTACGAGCAGTACTTC. Translating it yields CASSLRQGITYEQYF. The genes are TRBV5-4 and TRBJ2-7; 8 bases map to TRBD1. CDR1 is SGHNT and CDR2 is YYREEE in the germline V gene (reference sequence). V shed 4 bases and J 2 bases; nucleotides not matched to a gene: 8. The CDR3 sequence is 15 residues long. The variable domain in full, with the rest retrieved from reference TRBV5-4 and TRBJ2-7, is ETGVTQSPTHLIKTRGQQVTLRCSSQSGHNTVSWYQQALGQGPQFIFQYYREEENGRGNFPPRFSGLQFPNYSSELNVNALELDDSALYLCASSLRQGITYEQYFGPGTRLTVT.